A single sample is the source of the 30 T cell receptor beta chains below, sequenced in a study of T cell changes during pregnancy in multiple sclerosis. TCRdb's table, derived via immunoSEQ multiplex PCR, lists solely in-frame clones and lacks some. The sample shows some 57,000 clones, about 90% of them seen only once. Sequenced here: CD4+ T cells from peripheral blood mononuclear cells, sampled after pregnancy. The receptor source for this set is a female donor in good health, enrolled as a control in a pregnancy study.

The sample holds one count of this clone. The genes are TRBV9 and TRBJ2-3; TRBD1 is a possible D gene (6 bases). V lost 0 bases to trimming and J lost 0 bases, with 11 bases between them. The CDR3 covers 16 residues. CDR1 is SGDLS and CDR2 is YYNGEE in the germline V gene. CDR3 protein: CASSVEQGLSTDTQYF. The CDR3 DNA follows: TGTGCCAGCAGCGTAGAGCAGGGGTTGAGCACAGATACGCAGTATTTT.

This chain uses TRBV2 with TRBJ1-4; 8 positions match TRBD1. CDR3 size: 16 residues. V lost 5 bases to trimming and J lost 5 bases; unmatched junction nucleotides: 10. Germline lookup yields CDR1 SNHLY and CDR2 FYNNEI. In DNA form, the CDR3 reads TGTGCCAGCAGTCCAGGGGGCTTGCGGGGAAATGAAAAACTGTTTTTT. It yields the protein CASSPGGLRGNEKLFF. The full variable domain, with the rest looked up from reference TRBV2 and TRBJ1-4, is EPEVTQTPSHQVTQMGQEVILRCVPISNHLYFYWYRQILGQKVEFLVSFYNNEISEKSEIFDDQFSVERPDGSNFTLKIRSTKLEDSAMYFCASSPGGLRGNEKLFFGSGTQLSVL.

The CDR3, as DNA: TGTGCCAGCAGCTCTAAAGTGGGGGGTTTGGACACCGGGGAGCTGTTTTTT. This sequence encodes CASSSKVGGLDTGELFF. The rearrangement uses TRBV7-2 and TRBJ2-2, with D tentatively TRBD2 (6 bases). CDR3 length equals 17 residues. The germline V gene has CDR1 SGHTA and CDR2 FQGNSA. Trimming stripped 4 bases from V and 3 bases from J, with 18 bases between.

This chain uses TRBV9 with TRBJ1-4, with D possibly matching TRBD1 (5 bases). The CDR3 contains 16 residues. The germline gives CDR1 SGDLS, CDR2 YYNGEE. Trimming left V 0 bases short and J 7 bases short, with 16 bases between. The CDR3: CASSVGEGREAEKLFF. CDR3 nucleotide sequence: TGTGCCAGCAGCGTAGGGGAGGGCAGGGAGGCTGAAAAACTGTTTTTT.

CDR3 sequence reads: CSVGRELNYGYTF. CDR3 DNA sequence: TGCAGCGTTGGCCGGGAGCTAAACTATGGCTACACCTTC. The chain employs TRBV29-1 and TRBJ1-2; no clear D. This CDR3 region has 13 residues. Trimming took off 4 bases at V and 2 bases at J, with 11 bases between the two ends. Germline CDR1 is SQVTM and CDR2 is ANQGSEA.

The chain carries TRBV4-3 and TRBJ1-1; the match to TRBD1 covers 9 bases. J lost 11 bases, V lost 1 base, and 8 bases had no gene match. The CDR3 spans 14 residues. Germline loops: CDR1 LGHNA, CDR2 YSLEER. CDR3 protein: CASSQVPGQGIAFF. CDR3 in DNA: TGCGCCAGCAGCCAAGTCCCGGGACAGGGTATTGCTTTCTTT.

This clone showed up just once. The gene calls are TRBV15 and TRBJ2-1, with D possibly TRBD2 on 5 matching bases. Trimming stripped 0 bases from V and 2 bases from J, with 11 bases between. CDR1 and CDR2 (germline): LNHNV, YYDKDF (reference sequence). The CDR3 has 16 amino acids. The CDR3 here is CATSRDLQAAYNEQFF. CDR3 nucleotides: TGTGCCACCAGCAGAGATCTGCAAGCGGCCTACAATGAGCAGTTCTTC. Drawing the rest from reference TRBV15 and TRBJ2-1, the complete variable domain is DAMVIQNPRYQVTQFGKPVTLSCSQTLNHNVMYWYQQKSSQAPKLLFHYYDKDFNNEADTPDNFQSRRPNTSFCFLDIRSPGLGDTAMYLCATSRDLQAAYNEQFFGPGTRLTVL.

The chain carries TRBV11-2 and TRBJ2-1; 8 nucleotides line up with TRBD2. The CDR3 consists of 15 residues. CDR1 and CDR2 from the germline V gene are SGHAT and FQNNGV. V shed 4 bases, J shed 10 bases, and the junction held 12 bases outside the gene matches. In DNA form, the CDR3 reads TGTGCCAGCAGCTCGAGTAGCGGGGCCACTAGGGAGCAGTTCTTC. Translation gives CASSSSSGATREQFF.

The chain employs TRBV18 and TRBJ1-2, with TRBD1 matching over 8 bases. V lost 3 bases, J lost 5 bases, and 5 bases stayed unmatched. This CDR3 region has 14 residues. The germline V gene has CDR1 KGHSH and CDR2 LQKENI. DNA for the CDR3: TGTGCCAGCTCACCGTTACAGGGGGAATATGGCTACACCTTC. This sequence encodes CASSPLQGEYGYTF.

For the CDR3, the DNA is TGTGCCAGCAGTTACAACGTGGGAGGATATGGCTACACCTTC. This codes for CASSYNVGGYGYTF. The J gene is TRBJ1-2, the V gene TRBV6-5, with D uncertain. From germline, CDR1 is MNHEY and CDR2 SVGAGI. Trimming removed 2 bases at V and 5 bases at J, with 12 bases between. CDR3 length: 14 residues.

The chain uses TRBV4-2 and TRBJ1-5; D is perhaps TRBD1 (5 bases). The germline gives CDR1 LGHNA, CDR2 YNFKEQ. The V gene lost 1 base and the J gene lost 1 base, with 14 bases spanning the gap. The length of the CDR3 is 17 residues. CDR3 sequence: CASSQVGRGGSNQPQHF. The DNA for the CDR3 is TGTGCCAGCAGCCAAGTCGGACGCGGGGGAAGCAATCAGCCCCAGCATTTT.

The chain employs TRBV5-6 and TRBJ2-2; D is uncertain. Germline assignment: CDR1 SGHDT and CDR2 YYEEEE. The CDR3 sequence is 15 residues long. The V end lost 6 bases, the J end lost 1 base, and 13 bases lay between the germline ends. This CDR3 is CASTPLTGNTGELFF. CDR3 nucleotide sequence: TGTGCCAGCACCCCGCTGACTGGGAACACCGGGGAGCTGTTTTTT.

The CDR3 nucleotides are TGTGCCAGCAGCCAAGACGGACAGGATAACTATGGCTACACCTTC. Residues: CASSQDGQDNYGYTF. The rearrangement joins TRBV4-2 to TRBJ1-2; 7 nucleotides align to TRBD1. The germline gives CDR1 LGHNA, CDR2 YNFKEQ. The CDR3 loop spans 15 amino acids. V lost 0 bases to trimming and J lost 1 base; unmatched junction nucleotides: 2.

This chain uses TRBV2 with TRBJ2-3, with a possible D match to TRBD2 (6 bases). With 11 bases removed from V and 0 bases from J, the gap between germline ends came to 15 bases. The CDR3 consists of 14 residues. Germline assignment: CDR1 SNHLY and CDR2 FYNNEI. This CDR3 reads CAGGAGVSTDTQYF. The CDR3 DNA reads TGTGCCGGAGGAGCGGGCGTTAGCACAGATACGCAGTATTTT.

The V and J genes are TRBV5-6 and TRBJ1-2; 7 nucleotides match TRBD1. CDR1 and CDR2 (germline): SGHDT, YYEEEE. V lost 1 base and J lost 5; bases outside the gene matches: 5. The CDR3 runs to 14 residues. The DNA for the CDR3 is TGTGCCAGCAGCTTGTTTTCAGGGGGGTATGGCTACACCTTC. Translated: CASSLFSGGYGYTF.

The chain carries TRBV7-2 and TRBJ1-1, with unresolved D. Germline V lookup: CDR1 SGHTA, CDR2 FQGNSA. The CDR3 length is 14 residues. With 4 bases removed from V and 6 bases from J, the gap between germline ends came to 15 bases. The CDR3, as DNA: TGTGCCAGCAGCTCTGACGGAGGGTTCGCTGAAGCTTTCTTT. Translation gives CASSSDGGFAEAFF.

The rearrangement uses TRBV4-2 and TRBJ2-7; the D gene is possibly TRBD1 (7 bases). CDR3 length equals 16 residues. CDR1 and CDR2 from the germline V gene are LGHNA and YNFKEQ. V was cut by 0 bases and J by 4 bases, with 16 bases left in between. For the CDR3, the DNA is TGTGCCAGCAGCCAAGAGTCAGGGGGAGGCAGGTACGAGCAGTACTTC. Translation gives CASSQESGGGRYEQYF.

The CDR3 is CASSGGGYQPQHF. DNA for the CDR3: TGTGCCAGCAGTGGTGGCGGGTACCAGCCCCAGCATTTT. The chain recombines TRBV6-6 with TRBJ1-5; D is unclear. The V and J ends lost 5 bases and 7 bases respectively, with 12 bases between them. Germline CDR1 is MNHNY and CDR2 is SVGAGI (reference sequence). This CDR3 comprises 13 residues.

In the case of this clone: The identical CDR3 is also encoded by other nucleotide sequences in the sample. The rearrangement links TRBV10-3 to TRBJ2-5; tentative D call: TRBD1 (6 bases). The CDR3 length is 14 residues. The germline V and J ends were trimmed by 0 bases and 1 base, with 6 bases remaining between them. CDR1 is ENHRY, CDR2 SYGVKD, per germline. CDR3 protein: CAISESRGQETQYF. Here the CDR3 DNA reads TGTGCCATCAGTGAGTCCAGGGGCCAAGAGACCCAGTACTTC.

This chain uses TRBV4-2 with TRBJ1-2; 10 bases match TRBD1. The J segment lost 2 bases and the V segment lost 1 base, leaving 7 bases of the junction unmatched. The CDR3 extends over 17 amino acids. Germline CDR1 LGHNA, CDR2 YNFKEQ. The CDR3, as DNA: TGTGCCAGCAGCCAAGGACAGGGGGCAATTGGGAACTATGGCTACACCTTC. It codes for CASSQGQGAIGNYGYTF.

The rearrangement joins TRBV6-5 to TRBJ1-1, with D possibly being TRBD1 (5 bases). With 6 bases removed from V and 2 bases from J, the gap between germline ends came to 13 bases. CDR3 length: 14 amino acids. In germline, CDR1 is MNHEY, CDR2 SVGAGI. The CDR3 DNA reads TGTGCCAGCAGAAACTCCGGGGGAAACACTGAAGCTTTCTTT. Its protein is CASRNSGGNTEAFF.

The V gene is TRBV6-1, the J gene TRBJ1-1; D is perhaps TRBD1 (6 bases). This CDR3 has 13 amino acids. The germline V gene encodes CDR1 MNHNS and CDR2 SASEGT. The germline V and J ends were trimmed by 3 bases and 2 bases, with 7 bases remaining between them. The CDR3 protein is CASSETGNTEAFF. CDR3 in DNA: TGTGCCAGCAGTGAGACAGGTAACACTGAAGCTTTCTTT.

The chain has TRBV5-4 and TRBJ2-5; tentative D call: TRBD1 (5 bases). The CDR3 spans 16 residues. Germline assignment: CDR1 SGHNT and CDR2 YYREEE (reference sequence). V lost 4 bases and J 3 bases, leaving 19 bases between the germline ends. Here the CDR3 DNA reads TGTGCCAGCAGCCCGGGCCCTAAGGGGTCCGAAGAGACCCAGTACTTC. Translating gives CASSPGPKGSEETQYF.

The CDR3 loop reads CASSPRGMGAGELFF. The CDR3 coding sequence is TGTGCCAGCAGCCCCAGGGGAATGGGGGCCGGGGAGCTGTTTTTT. This chain connects TRBV5-6 to TRBJ2-2, with a weak D call TRBD1 (6 bases). CDR1 SGHDT and CDR2 YYEEEE come from the germline V gene. This CDR3 contains 15 residues. Trimming took 4 bases from V and 6 from J, leaving 16 bases between them.

V and J are TRBV2 and TRBJ1-3; 8 positions match TRBD1. Germline V gene data show CDR1 as SNHLY and CDR2 as FYNNEI. This CDR3 is 18 amino acids long. The trim removed 7 bases at V and 4 bases at J, leaving 18 bases unmatched. The CDR3 DNA reads as TGTGCCAGCAACACTTTACCCGGCCAGGGGGCGTCGGGAAACACCATATATTTT. Residues: CASNTLPGQGASGNTIYF. Complete variable domain (other parts from reference TRBV2 and TRBJ1-3): EPEVTQTPSHQVTQMGQEVILRCVPISNHLYFYWYRQILGQKVEFLVSFYNNEISEKSEIFDDQFSVERPDGSNFTLKIRSTKLEDSAMYFCASNTLPGQGASGNTIYFGEGSWLTVV.

This rearrangement joins TRBV29-1 to TRBJ2-3; 10 nucleotides align to TRBD1. V lost 1 base to trimming and J lost 4 bases; unmatched junction nucleotides: 2. The CDR3 covers 14 residues. CDR1 is SQVTM and CDR2 is ANQGSEA in the germline V gene. Here the CDR3 reads CSVEGQGAPDTQYF. Written as DNA, the CDR3 is TGCAGCGTTGAAGGACAGGGGGCTCCAGATACGCAGTATTTT.

The V call is TRBV19, the J call TRBJ1-2, with a possible D match to TRBD1 (6 bases). This CDR3 region has 15 residues. Germline V gene sequence: CDR1 LNHDA, CDR2 SQIVND (reference sequence). V was clipped by 7 bases and J by 0 bases, with 15 bases between them. The DNA for the CDR3 is TGTGCCAGTAACACAGGGACGGCCGCTAACTATGGCTACACCTTC. This codes for CASNTGTAANYGYTF.

This chain joins TRBV7-2 and TRBJ1-5, with D uncertain. Germline V gene data show CDR1 as SGHTA and CDR2 as FQGNSA. This CDR3 has 13 amino acids. Trimming left V 1 base short and J 11 bases short, with 12 bases between. CDR3 region: CASSLGPTGAQHF. Written as DNA, the CDR3 is TGTGCCAGCAGCTTAGGCCCCACGGGAGCCCAGCATTTT.

The chain joins TRBV5-1 to TRBJ2-2; 11 nucleotides match TRBD1. Unmatched junction bases numbered 14, after V lost 4 bases and J lost 3 bases. The CDR3 spans 19 residues. Germline loops: CDR1 SGHRS, CDR2 YFSETQ. CDR3 nucleotide sequence: TGCGCCAGCAGCCCGGCAGGGGACAGGGGGAGGATGGACACCGGGGAGCTGTTTTTT. Translation gives CASSPAGDRGRMDTGELFF.

The chain combines TRBV29-1 with TRBJ2-1, with 11 bases fitting TRBD2. J lost 4 bases, V lost 7 bases, and 15 bases had no gene match. This CDR3 is built from 17 residues. Per the germline V gene, CDR1 is SQVTM and CDR2 is ANQGSEA. The CDR3 protein is CSAEASSGGLFYNEQFF. The CDR3 DNA sequence: TGCAGCGCCGAAGCGTCTAGCGGGGGGCTGTTTTACAATGAGCAGTTCTTC.